What follows are 9 T cell receptor beta chains derived from one specimen sequenced in a study of T cell responses to AZD1222 COVID-19 vaccine. Method: immunoSEQ multiplex PCR; TCRdb's copy keeps in-frame clones and lacks some. The data show 110,000 or so clones, roughly 90% seen once. The material was peripheral blood, obtained on day 0 of MenACWY control vaccination. These receptors were obtained from an adult in good health.

The chain carries TRBV11-2 and TRBJ1-1; D is uncertain. The CDR3 is 12 amino acids. Trimming shortened V by 1 base and J by 4 bases, and 4 bases separated the two germline ends. CDR1 and CDR2 from the germline V gene are SGHAT and FQNNGV. CDR3 DNA sequence: TGTGCCAGCAGCTTAGCACGCACTGAAGCTTTCTTT. Residues: CASSLARTEAFF.

V usage is TRBV2 and J usage is TRBJ1-6; D call uncertain. The CDR3 contains 14 residues. CDR1 is SNHLY and CDR2 is FYNNEI in the germline V gene. V was cut by 8 bases and J by 0 bases, with 8 bases left in between. CDR3 DNA sequence: TGTGCCAGCCAAGGCAGCTCCTATAATTCACCCCTCCACTTT. This translates into CASQGSSYNSPLHF.

The chain has TRBV5-1 and TRBJ1-2; possibly TRBD1 for D (6 bases). Germline-derived CDR1 and CDR2 are SGHRS and YFSETQ. V lost 1 base to trimming and J lost 6 bases, with 13 bases between them. The CDR3 has 14 amino acids. The CDR3 spells CASSLTGRKDGYTF. CDR3 sequence (DNA): TGCGCCAGCAGCTTGACAGGGAGGAAAGATGGCTACACCTTC.

The rearrangement joins TRBV13 to TRBJ1-1; D not resolved. Trimming removed 6 bases at V and 4 bases at J, with 12 bases between. The CDR3 is made up of 13 amino acids. Germline values: CDR1 PRHDT, CDR2 FYEKMQ (reference sequence). For the CDR3, the DNA is TGTGCCAGCAGGCAAATTGGGGTCACTGAAGCTTTCTTT. This gives the protein CASRQIGVTEAFF.

The J gene is TRBJ1-2, the V gene TRBV2, with D possibly TRBD1 on 6 matching bases. The V and J ends lost 0 bases and 8 bases respectively, with 16 bases between them. Per germline, CDR1 SNHLY and CDR2 FYNNEI. The CDR3 loop spans 15 amino acids. The CDR3 spells CASSEALRGAGGYTF. CDR3 bases: TGTGCCAGCAGTGAAGCGCTTCGGGGGGCGGGCGGCTACACCTTC.

The rearrangement uses TRBV5-4 and TRBJ2-7; the match to TRBD2 covers 8 bases. This CDR3 comprises 16 residues. V trimming: 0 bases; J trimming: 3 bases; junction bases outside the gene matches: 8. Germline V gene sequence: CDR1 SGHNT, CDR2 YYREEE (reference sequence). The CDR3 loop is CASSLAGGGRLYEQYF. In DNA, the CDR3 is TGTGCCAGCAGCTTGGCCGGGGGGGGAAGACTCTACGAGCAGTACTTC.

CDR3 amino acids: CSVEEGAGYGYTF. The CDR3 DNA reads as TGCAGCGTTGAAGAGGGGGCTGGCTATGGCTACACCTTC. V gene TRBV29-1 combines with J gene TRBJ1-2, with TRBD1 as a possible D gene (6 bases). Germline V CDR1 and CDR2: SQVTM, ANQGSEA. The germline V and J ends were trimmed by 0 bases and 4 bases, with 9 bases remaining between them. This CDR3 has 13 residues. The variable domain in full, completed from reference TRBV29-1 and TRBJ1-2, reads SAVISQKPSRDICQRGTSLTIQCQVDSQVTMMFWYRQQPGQSLTLIATANQGSEATYESGFVIDKFPISRPNLTFSTLTVSNMSPEDSSIYLCSVEEGAGYGYTFGSGTRLTVV.

The genes are TRBV28 and TRBJ1-2, with TRBD1 as a possible D gene (6 bases). There are 16 residues in the CDR3. Trimming removed 5 bases at V and 5 bases at J, with 21 bases between. In germline, CDR1 is MDHEN, CDR2 SYDVKM. The CDR3, as DNA: TGTGCCAGCAGTCCCACATCGGGGCAGGGGAAATATGGCTACACCTTC. Its translation: CASSPTSGQGKYGYTF.

The J gene is TRBJ2-1, the V gene TRBV28; D is undetermined. V lost 10 bases to trimming and J lost 2 bases, with 12 bases between them. Germline V gene lookup returns CDR1 MDHEN and CDR2 SYDVKM. CDR3 length: 13 residues. The CDR3: CAIRHPTYNEQFF. Written as DNA, the CDR3 is TGTGCCATCCGACATCCTACCTACAATGAGCAGTTCTTC. Looking up the rest from reference TRBV28 and TRBJ2-1 gives the full variable domain: DVKVTQSSRYLVKRTGEKVFLECVQDMDHENMFWYRQDPGLGLRLIYFSYDVKMKEKGDIPEGYSVSREKKERFSLILESASTNQTSMYLCAIRHPTYNEQFFGPGTRLTVL.